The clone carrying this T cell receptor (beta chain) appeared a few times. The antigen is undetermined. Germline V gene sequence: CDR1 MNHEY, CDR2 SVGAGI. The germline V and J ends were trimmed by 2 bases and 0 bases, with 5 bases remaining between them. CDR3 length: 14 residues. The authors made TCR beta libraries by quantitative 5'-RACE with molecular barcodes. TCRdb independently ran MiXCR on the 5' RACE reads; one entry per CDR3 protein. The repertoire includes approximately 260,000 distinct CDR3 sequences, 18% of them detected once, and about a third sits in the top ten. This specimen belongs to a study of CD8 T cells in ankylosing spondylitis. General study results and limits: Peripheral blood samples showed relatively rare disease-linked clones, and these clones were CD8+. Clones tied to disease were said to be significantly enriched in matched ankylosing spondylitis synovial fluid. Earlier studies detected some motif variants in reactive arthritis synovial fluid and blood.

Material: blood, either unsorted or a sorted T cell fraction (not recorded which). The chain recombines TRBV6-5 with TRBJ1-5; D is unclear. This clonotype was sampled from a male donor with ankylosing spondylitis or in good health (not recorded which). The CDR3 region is CASSYGNSNQPQHF. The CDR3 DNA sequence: TGTGCCAGCAGTTACGGAAATAGCAATCAGCCCCAGCATTTT.